This entry concerns a single T cell receptor (beta chain). This clonotype showed up just a few times. Its antigen specificity is not known. One base away there is no much larger clone; base qualities are not given. The data are from a study of blood T cells in healthy people across ages (dated by TCRdb to 2014 to 2015). The study in broad terms: Template switching captured roughly one uniquely barcoded TCR beta cDNA molecule per two T cells in model experiments. To avoid experimental bias, donors of different ages were spread randomly across the sequencing lanes. Using deep sequencing normalized with unique cDNA molecular identifiers, the study measured how TCR beta repertoire diversity changes with age. The donors were split into four age groups: young (average about 15 years), middle-aged (39), aged (about 56) and long-lived (approximately 80). Two additional independent replicas of 1 million unique cDNA reads from the same blood draw were analyzed for two donors (one aged 18 to 30 and one aged 80 or older). The paper as a whole reports these results and caveats: Observed TCR beta diversity correlated strongly with the percentage of naive T cells measured by flow cytometry. As age increased, observed TCR beta diversity per million T cells dropped in a roughly linear way, and a significant reduction was already evident by age about 40. Compared with the aged group, more naive CD4+ T cells, fewer expanded clones and increased TCR diversity were shown by the long-lived group, suggesting age selection. The CMV infection status of donors was not known, potentially confounding age-related changes in expanded clonotypes. Estimates of total diversity from one million sequenced T cells were regarded as lower bounds and underestimates. Bulk unsorted PBMC profiling prevented conclusive comparison of naive and antigen-experienced compartments.

Germline trimming: 0 bases from V, 4 bases from J; junction bases outside gene matches: 7. Including cysteine and phenylalanine, the CDR3 has 15 amino acids. Only CDR3 DNA is held: 45 bases, read in frame from base 1. Looking up the germline V gene (reference sequence) yields CDR1 DFQATT and CDR2 SNEGSKA. The protocol used for the library was 5' RACE. TCRdb lists the instrument as Illumina HiSeq 2500. A second PCR of about 7 to 12 cycles was run with a J-beta primer mix and a sample-barcoded 5' primer. Each TCR beta cDNA molecule received a unique molecular identifier from a template-switch 5' adaptor carrying 12 random nucleotides. Each sample yielded at least 2.5 million CDR3-containing paired-end reads. First-strand cDNA synthesis was performed from all RNA using the Mint cDNA synthesis kit, with priming by a TRBC-specific oligonucleotide. Following uracil-DNA glycosylase treatment, a first 18-cycle PCR with universal primers M1SS and BC2_uni_R was performed on all cDNA. The authors processed their data as follows. For normalization, 1 million high-quality reads were randomly selected from each sample, with every read carrying a distinct molecular identifier. Instead of being binned into consensus sequences, reads with shared molecular identifiers were discarded. MiTCR, with a Q25 quality threshold and the strictest error-elimination algorithm, was used for CDR3 identification, clonotype clustering and error correction. Lower-bound total TCR beta diversity was estimated with a nonparametric unseen species model using Euler transformation. TCRdb reworked the public reads: Q25 trimming with fastp, MiXCR clone assembly, productive beta chains retained. Here each entry gathers all rows of one CDR3 protein and keeps the most common genes and DNA. V and J calls and clone size were set by TCRdb, not the authors. The sample table contains about 320,000 distinct CDR3 sequences; only one count was recorded for roughly 26% of them. The ten most abundant clones make up 29% of the sample.

The donors were a few dozen Caucasian individuals from Russia, aged roughly 6 to 100 years, who were systemically healthy. Approximately 11 milliliters of peripheral blood were drawn from each donor into EDTA-treated Vacutainer tubes. Ficoll-Paque density-gradient centrifugation was used to isolate PBMCs, with at least 6.5 million per sample. Total RNA, at least 6 micrograms per sample, was extracted from PBMCs with Trizol reagent. The percentages of naive CD45RAhigh/CD27high T cells were determined by flow cytometry on a PBMC aliquot from every donor. This sequence originates from a woman in her sixties or seventies in good health. The rearrangement joined TRBV20-1 to TRBJ2-3, with 7 bases aligning to TRBD1. The sample comprised blood. This receptor carries the CDR3 CSARDGEGAADTQYF. The DNA sequence follows: TGCAGTGCTAGAGATGGAGAGGGGGCGGCAGATACGCAGTATTTT.